The T cell receptor beta chain described here comes from a study of response to subunit inactivated influenza vaccine. In regard to this clonotype: Its specificity is unknown. The junction departs from the called germline gene at one end, perhaps through a read error.

The CDR3 consists of 17 residues. TCRdb re-analysed the RT-PCR reads in MiXCR, keeping a single row per CDR3 protein. Of some 800,000 distinct CDR3 sequences in the sample, roughly 20% were seen once. Study outcomes and limitations: The authors proposed limited new T cell recruitment per seasonal influenza vaccination.

The clonotype comes from a middle-aged man who received an inactivated influenza vaccine. This chain uses TRBV12-3 or TRBV12-4 with TRBJ2-5; 11 nucleotides agree with TRBD2. Specimen: PBMCs from blood, collected approximately 5 days after vaccination. CDR3 DNA sequence: TGTGCCAGCAGTATAGCGGGAGGGCCTAGGGCTCAAGAGACCCAGTACTTC. Its translation: CASSIAGGPRAQETQYF.